This T cell receptor (beta chain) was sequenced for a study of blood T cell repertoires in COVID-19. Looking at the study overall: Spain, Italy and the United States supplied samples that represented acute and convalescent COVID-19. Sample material is recorded as cDNA or gDNA derived from T cells, B-cell-depleted T cells, or PBMCs.

Deletions cut 5 bases from V and 10 bases from J, with 20 bases between. The CDR3 consists of 14 residues. In germline, CDR1 is SGHVS, CDR2 FQNEAQ. In the original analysis: Amplifying reference gene primers gave estimates of nucleated cell counts. Generated by immunoSEQ multiplex PCR, the TCRdb table keeps only in-frame clones and is missing some. The V and J calls and clone size are taken from that table; D and trimming were inferred from the DNA. Among 150,000 to 200,000 clones listed, approximately 90% were seen once. The receptor was isolated from a woman aged 25-40 years with active or convalescent COVID-19. The genes are TRBV7-8 and TRBJ1-1; a weak D match, TRBD1 (5 bases). Sequenced sample: peripheral blood. In nucleotides, the CDR3 is TGTGCCAGCAGCCCAAGTCCCGGGACTGGGGGAGCTTTCTTT. It codes for CASSPSPGTGGAFF.